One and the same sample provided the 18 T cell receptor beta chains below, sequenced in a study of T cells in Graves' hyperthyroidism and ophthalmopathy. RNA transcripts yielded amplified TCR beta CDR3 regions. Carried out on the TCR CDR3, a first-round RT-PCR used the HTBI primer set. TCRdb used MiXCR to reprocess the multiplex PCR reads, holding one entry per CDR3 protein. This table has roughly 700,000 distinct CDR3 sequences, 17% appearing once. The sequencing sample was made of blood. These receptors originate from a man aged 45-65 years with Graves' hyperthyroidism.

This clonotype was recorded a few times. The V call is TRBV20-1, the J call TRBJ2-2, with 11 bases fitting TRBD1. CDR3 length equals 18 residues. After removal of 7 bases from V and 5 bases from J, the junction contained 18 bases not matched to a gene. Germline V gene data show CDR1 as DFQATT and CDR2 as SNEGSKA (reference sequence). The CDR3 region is CSGTDRGRSGVGTGELFF. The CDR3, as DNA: TGCAGTGGAACGGACAGGGGGCGAAGTGGCGTCGGGACCGGGGAGCTGTTTTTT.

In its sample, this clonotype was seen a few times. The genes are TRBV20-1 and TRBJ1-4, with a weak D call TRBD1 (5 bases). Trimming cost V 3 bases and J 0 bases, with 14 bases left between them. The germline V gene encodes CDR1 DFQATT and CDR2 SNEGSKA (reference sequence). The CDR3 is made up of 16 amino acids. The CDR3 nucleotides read TGCAGTGCTAGGAGGGGCGGGGCGGCAACTAATGAAAAACTGTTTTTT. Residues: CSARRGGAATNEKLFF.

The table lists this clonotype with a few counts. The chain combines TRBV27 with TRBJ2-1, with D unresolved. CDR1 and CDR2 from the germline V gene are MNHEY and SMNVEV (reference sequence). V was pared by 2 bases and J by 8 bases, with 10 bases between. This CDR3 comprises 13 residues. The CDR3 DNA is TGTGCCAGCAGTTTACTACTATCTTATGAGCAGTTCTTC. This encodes CASSLLLSYEQFF.

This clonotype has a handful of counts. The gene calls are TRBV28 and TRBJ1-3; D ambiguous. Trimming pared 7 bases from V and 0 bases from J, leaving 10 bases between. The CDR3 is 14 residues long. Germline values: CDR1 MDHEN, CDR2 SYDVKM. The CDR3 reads CASNRGNSGNTIYF. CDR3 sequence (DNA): TGTGCCAGCAACAGAGGCAACTCTGGAAACACCATATATTTT.

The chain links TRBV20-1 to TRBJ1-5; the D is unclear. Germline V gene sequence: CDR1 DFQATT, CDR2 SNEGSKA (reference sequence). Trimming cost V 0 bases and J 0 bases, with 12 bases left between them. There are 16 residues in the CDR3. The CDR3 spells CSARDQDGFSNQPQHF. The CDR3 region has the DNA TGCAGTGCTAGAGATCAGGACGGTTTTAGCAATCAGCCCCAGCATTTT.

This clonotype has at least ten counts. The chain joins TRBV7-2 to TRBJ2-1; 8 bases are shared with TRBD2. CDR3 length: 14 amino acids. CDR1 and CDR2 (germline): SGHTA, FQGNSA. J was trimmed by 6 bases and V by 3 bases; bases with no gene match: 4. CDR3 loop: CASSFWTSSNEQFF. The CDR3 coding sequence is TGTGCCAGCAGCTTCTGGACTAGCAGCAATGAGCAGTTCTTC.

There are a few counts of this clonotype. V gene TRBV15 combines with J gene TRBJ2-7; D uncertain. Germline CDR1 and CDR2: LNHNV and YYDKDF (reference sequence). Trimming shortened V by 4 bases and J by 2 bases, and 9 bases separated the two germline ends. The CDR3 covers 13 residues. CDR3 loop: CATSTEKTYEQYF. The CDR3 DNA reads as TGTGCCACCAGCACAGAGAAGACCTACGAGCAGTACTTC.

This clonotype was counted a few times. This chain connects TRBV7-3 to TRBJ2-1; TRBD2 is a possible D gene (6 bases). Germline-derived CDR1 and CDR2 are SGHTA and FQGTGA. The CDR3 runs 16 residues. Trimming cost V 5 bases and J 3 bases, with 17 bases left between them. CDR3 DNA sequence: TGTGCCAGCAGCCCGGAAGGAGGGGTCAACTACAATGAGCAGTTCTTC. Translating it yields CASSPEGGVNYNEQFF.

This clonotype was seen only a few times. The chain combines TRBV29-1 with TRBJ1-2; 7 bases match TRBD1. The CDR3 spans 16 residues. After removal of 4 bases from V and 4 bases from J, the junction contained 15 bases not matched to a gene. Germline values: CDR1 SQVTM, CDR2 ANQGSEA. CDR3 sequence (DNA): TGCAGCGTTGGGGACCCCGGGACAGCCCGATCCTATGGCTACACCTTC. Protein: CSVGDPGTARSYGYTF.

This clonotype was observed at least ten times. The CDR3 here is CASSSGGGYNEQFF. CDR3 nucleotide sequence: TGTGCCAGCAGTTCGGGGGGTGGCTACAATGAGCAGTTCTTC. The rearrangement links TRBV28 to TRBJ2-1; 7 bases match TRBD2. Germline CDR1 is MDHEN and CDR2 is SYDVKM. This CDR3 has 14 amino acids. With V trimmed by 4 bases and J by 3 bases, 3 bases remained unmatched.

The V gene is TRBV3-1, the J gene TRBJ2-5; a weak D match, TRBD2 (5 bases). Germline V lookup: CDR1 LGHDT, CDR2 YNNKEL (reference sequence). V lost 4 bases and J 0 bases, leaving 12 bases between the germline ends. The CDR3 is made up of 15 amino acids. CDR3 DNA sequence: TGTGCCAGCAGCCTTGAGGGCACGTACCAAGAGACCCAGTACTTC. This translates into CASSLEGTYQETQYF.

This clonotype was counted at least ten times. The CDR3 DNA sequence: TGTGCCAGCAGTTACTCGGAGGGGCGGGGGGCTTCCTACAATGAGCAGTTCTTC. This sequence encodes CASSYSEGRGASYNEQFF. The chain recombines TRBV6-2 or TRBV6-3 with TRBJ2-1, with TRBD2 identical over 8 bases. V lost 0 bases to trimming and J lost 1 base; unmatched junction nucleotides: 8. The germline gives CDR1 MNHEY, CDR2 SVGEGT. The CDR3 totals 18 residues.

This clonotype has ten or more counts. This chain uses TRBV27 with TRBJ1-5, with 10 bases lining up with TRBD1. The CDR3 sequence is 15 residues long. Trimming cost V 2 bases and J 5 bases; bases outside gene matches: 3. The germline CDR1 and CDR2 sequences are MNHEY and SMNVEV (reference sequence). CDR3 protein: CASSLEGTGDQPQHF. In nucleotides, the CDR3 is TGTGCCAGCAGTTTAGAGGGGACAGGGGATCAGCCCCAGCATTTT.

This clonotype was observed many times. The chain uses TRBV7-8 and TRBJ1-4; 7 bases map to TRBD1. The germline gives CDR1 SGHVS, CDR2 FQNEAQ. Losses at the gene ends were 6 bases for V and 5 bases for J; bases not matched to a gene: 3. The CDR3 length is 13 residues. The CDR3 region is CASRDRQNEKLFF. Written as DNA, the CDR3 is TGTGCCAGCAGGGACAGGCAAAATGAAAAACTGTTTTTT.

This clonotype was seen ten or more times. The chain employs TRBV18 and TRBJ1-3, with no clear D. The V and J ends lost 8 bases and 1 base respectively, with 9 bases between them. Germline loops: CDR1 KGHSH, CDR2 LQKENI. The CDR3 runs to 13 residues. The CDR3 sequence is CASSPSSGNTIYF. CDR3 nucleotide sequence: TGTGCCAGCAGTCCATCATCTGGAAACACCATATATTTT.

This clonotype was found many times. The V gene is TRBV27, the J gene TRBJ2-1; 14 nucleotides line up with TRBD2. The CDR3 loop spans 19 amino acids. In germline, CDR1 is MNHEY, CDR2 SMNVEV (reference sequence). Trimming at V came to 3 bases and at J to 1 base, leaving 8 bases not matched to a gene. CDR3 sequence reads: CASSFSGLAGGLSYNEQFF. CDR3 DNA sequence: TGTGCCAGCAGTTTTAGCGGACTAGCGGGAGGATTGTCCTACAATGAGCAGTTCTTC.

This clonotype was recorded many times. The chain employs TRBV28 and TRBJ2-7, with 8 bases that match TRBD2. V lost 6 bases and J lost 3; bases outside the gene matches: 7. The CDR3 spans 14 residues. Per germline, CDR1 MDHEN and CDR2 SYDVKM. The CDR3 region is CASSRGGTSYEQYF. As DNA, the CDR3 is TGTGCCAGCAGCCGGGGGGGGACTAGCTACGAGCAGTACTTC.

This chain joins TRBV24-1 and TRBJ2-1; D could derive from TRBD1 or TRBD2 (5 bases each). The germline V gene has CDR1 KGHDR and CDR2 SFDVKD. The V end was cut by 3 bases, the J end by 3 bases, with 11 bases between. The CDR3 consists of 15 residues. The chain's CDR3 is CATSDRGYLYNEQFF. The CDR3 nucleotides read TGTGCCACCAGTGATCGGGGCTACCTCTACAATGAGCAGTTCTTC.